The text below deals with one T cell receptor beta chain. It has no known antigen specificity. No qualities accompany the bases; no much larger clone lies one base away. The cysteine opens and the phenylalanine closes a CDR3 of 15 amino acids. This entry keeps only the CDR3 DNA: 45 bases, framed from base 1. Looking up the germline V gene yields CDR1 KGHDR and CDR2 SFDVKD. V is pruned by 10 bases and J by 2 bases, leaving 10 bases of the junction without a gene match. The source of the sample is a study of blood T cell repertoires in COVID-19 (dated by TCRdb to 2019 to 2021). At the level of the whole study: The collaborator samples originated in the United States, Italy and Spain and spanned the acute and convalescent phases of COVID-19. The sample metadata nearly always contained a de-identified subject ID, COVID-19 status, age in years and sex. The repertoires were released in a freely available public database meant as a resource for research on the immune response to SARS-CoV-2. The material from the prospective study consisted of cDNA or gDNA derived from T cells, B-cell-depleted T cells, or PBMCs. Samples came from the ongoing ImmuneRACE study (first 160 participants) plus 1,254 subjects from 6 global collaborators. Deeply sampled blood TCRbeta repertoires from subjects exposed to, actively infected with, or recovered from COVID-19 were included in the dataset. Where HLA class I and class II types were available, the types were taken from metadata supplied by the sample provider, not from assay-based typing. General conclusions and limits of the study: Clinical and demographic metadata were provided uncurated, with the amount varying by source and participant.

Whole blood was collected in K2EDTA tubes by collaborating institutions according to the institutions' own protocols. For TCRbeta analysis, collaborators shipped samples as frozen whole blood, isolated PBMCs, or DNA extracted from either of those sample types. The immunoSEQ Assay, a bias-controlled multiplex PCR, was used to amplify TCRbeta CDR3 regions from genomic DNA. Per the original workflow: The number of nucleated cells in each sample was estimated by amplification of reference gene primers within the assay. Sequence reads were collapsed and filtered to measure the absolute abundance of every unique TCRbeta CDR3 rearrangement. For each sample, productive Simpson clonality was calculated as the square root of Simpson's diversity index across productive rearrangements. TCRdb's version of the immuneACCESS table is confined to in-frame rearrangements and falls short of the full clone set. An unresolved V gene accounts for under half of the shortfall where checked; the remainder is of unknown origin. That table supplies the V and J calls and clone size; D and trimming were determined from the DNA. The sample yields about 90,000 clones; about 77% were counted once. The ten largest clones add up to approximately 9.2% of the sample.

Recombination joined TRBV24-1 with TRBJ2-5; 9 of the junction bases match TRBD1. Sequencing input: peripheral blood. The sequence derives from a woman of 80 years or more with acute or convalescent COVID-19. The CDR3 reads as follows: CATASSGQGQETQYF. Read as DNA, the sequence is TGTGCCACTGCCTCCTCCGGACAGGGGCAAGAGACCCAGTACTTC.